One sample yielded the 3 T cell receptor beta chains listed below, sequenced in a study of response to subunit inactivated influenza vaccine. A single record per CDR3 protein comes from TCRdb applying MiXCR to the RT-PCR reads. The repertoire holds about 650,000 distinct CDR3 sequences, around 16% seen once, with roughly 10% in the top ten. Source: PBMCs from blood, taken 11 to 12 days after vaccination. The origin of the receptors is a man in his fifties who received an inactivated influenza vaccine.

V and J are TRBV7-6 and TRBJ2-1; 14 bases agree with TRBD2. Looked up from germline, CDR1 is SGHVS and CDR2 is FNYEAQ. Losses at the gene ends were 2 bases for V and 10 bases for J; bases not matched to a gene: 10. The CDR3 contains 17 residues. The CDR3 DNA reads TGTGCCAGCAGCTTAACCCCGGGACTAGCGGGAGCATACGAGCAGTTCTTC. Encoded protein: CASSLTPGLAGAYEQFF. The full variable domain, in which reference TRBV7-6 and TRBJ2-1 provide the parts outside the CDR3, is GAGVSQSPRYKVTKRGQDVALRCDPISGHVSLYWYRQALGQGPEFLTYFNYEAQQDKSGLPNDRFSAERPEGSISTLTIQRTEQRDSAMYRCASSLTPGLAGAYEQFFGPGTRLTVL.

The chain joins TRBV5-1 to TRBJ2-3; 9 nucleotides line up with TRBD1. This CDR3 is built from 15 residues. V gave up 4 bases and J gave up 3 bases; unmatched junction bases: 6. From germline, CDR1 is SGHRS and CDR2 YFSETQ. CDR3 nucleotide sequence: TGCGCCAGCAGCCTATGGACAGGGGCAACAGATACGCAGTATTTT. Residues: CASSLWTGATDTQYF.

The chain employs TRBV7-6 and TRBJ2-2, with TRBD2 matching 8 bases. There are 19 residues in the CDR3. Germline CDR1 and CDR2: SGHVS and FNYEAQ. The J segment lost 3 bases and the V segment lost 2 bases, leaving 14 bases of the junction unmatched. Written as DNA, the CDR3 is TGTGCCAGCAGCTTACCCGAAGGGGTAGCGGGGAGTGACACCGGGGAGCTGTTTTTT. It codes for CASSLPEGVAGSDTGELFF.